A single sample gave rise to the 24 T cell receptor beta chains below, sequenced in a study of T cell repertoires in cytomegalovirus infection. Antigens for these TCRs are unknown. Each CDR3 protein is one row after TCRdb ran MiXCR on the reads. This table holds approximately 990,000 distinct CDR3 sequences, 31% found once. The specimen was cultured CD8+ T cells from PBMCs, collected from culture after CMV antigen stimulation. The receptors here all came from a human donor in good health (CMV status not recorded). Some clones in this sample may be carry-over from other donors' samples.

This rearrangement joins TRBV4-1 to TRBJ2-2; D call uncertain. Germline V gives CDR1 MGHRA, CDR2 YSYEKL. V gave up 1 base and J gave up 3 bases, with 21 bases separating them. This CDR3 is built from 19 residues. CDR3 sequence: CASSQAYGTQSPYTGELFF. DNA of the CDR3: TGCGCCAGCAGCCAAGCCTATGGCACCCAAAGTCCATACACCGGGGAGCTGTTTTTT.

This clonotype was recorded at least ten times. The DNA for the CDR3 is TGTGCCACCTCCCTGGACAGGGATAACGGCGGGGAGCTGTTTTTT. Protein: CATSLDRDNGGELFF. The gene calls are TRBV10-3 and TRBJ2-2, with 8 bases lining up with TRBD1. Germline V gene lookup returns CDR1 ENHRY and CDR2 SYGVKD. CDR3 size: 15 residues. V trimming: 10 bases; J trimming: 7 bases; junction bases outside the gene matches: 14.

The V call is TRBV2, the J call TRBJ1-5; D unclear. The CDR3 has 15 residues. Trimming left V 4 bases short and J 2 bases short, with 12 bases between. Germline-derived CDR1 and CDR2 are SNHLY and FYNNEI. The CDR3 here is CASSGGGSGNQPQHF. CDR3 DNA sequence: TGTGCCAGCAGTGGAGGAGGGAGTGGCAATCAGCCCCAGCATTTT. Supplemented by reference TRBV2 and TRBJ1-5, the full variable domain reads EPEVTQTPSHQVTQMGQEVILRCVPISNHLYFYWYRQILGQKVEFLVSFYNNEISEKSEIFDDQFSVERPDGSNFTLKIRSTKLEDSAMYFCASSGGGSGNQPQHFGDGTRLSIL.

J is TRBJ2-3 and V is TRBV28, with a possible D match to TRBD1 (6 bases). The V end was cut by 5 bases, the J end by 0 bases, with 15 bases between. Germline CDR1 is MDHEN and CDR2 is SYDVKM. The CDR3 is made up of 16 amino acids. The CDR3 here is CASSRGTSTSTDTQYF. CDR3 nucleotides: TGTGCCAGCAGTCGTGGGACATCAACTAGCACAGATACGCAGTATTTT.

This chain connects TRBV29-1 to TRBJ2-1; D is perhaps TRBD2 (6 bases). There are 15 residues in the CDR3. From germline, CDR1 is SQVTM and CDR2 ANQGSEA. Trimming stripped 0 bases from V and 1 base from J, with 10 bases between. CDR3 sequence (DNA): TGCAGCGTTGAAGATGGGGGACTTTCCTACAATGAGCAGTTCTTC. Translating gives CSVEDGGLSYNEQFF.

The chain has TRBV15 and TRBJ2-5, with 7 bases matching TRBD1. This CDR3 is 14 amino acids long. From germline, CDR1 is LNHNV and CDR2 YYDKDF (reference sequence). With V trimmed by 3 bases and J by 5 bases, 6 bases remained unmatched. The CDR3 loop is CATSSTGVVETQYF. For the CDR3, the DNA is TGTGCCACCAGCAGTACAGGGGTGGTGGAGACCCAGTACTTC.

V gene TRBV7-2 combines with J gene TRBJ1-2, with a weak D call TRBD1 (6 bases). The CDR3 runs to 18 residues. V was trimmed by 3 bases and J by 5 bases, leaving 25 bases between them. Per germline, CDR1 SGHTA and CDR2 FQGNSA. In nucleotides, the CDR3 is TGTGCCAGCAGCTTGAACCTTTTTGGGGGGCAAATAGATTATGGCTACACCTTC. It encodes CASSLNLFGGQIDYGYTF.

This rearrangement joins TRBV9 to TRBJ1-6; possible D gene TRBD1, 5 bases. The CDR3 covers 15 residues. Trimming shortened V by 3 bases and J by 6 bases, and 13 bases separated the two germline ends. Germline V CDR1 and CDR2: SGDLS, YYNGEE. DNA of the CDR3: TGTGCCAGCAGCGACAGACAGTTCTCTAATTCACCCCTCCACTTT. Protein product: CASSDRQFSNSPLHF.

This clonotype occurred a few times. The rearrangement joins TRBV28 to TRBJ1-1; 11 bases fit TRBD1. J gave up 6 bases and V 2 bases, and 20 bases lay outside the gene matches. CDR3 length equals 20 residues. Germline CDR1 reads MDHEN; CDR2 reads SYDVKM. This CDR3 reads CASSLIADGQGAPIRAEAFF. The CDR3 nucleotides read TGTGCCAGCAGTTTAATCGCCGACGGACAGGGGGCCCCCATAAGGGCTGAAGCTTTCTTT.

CDR3 residues: CASSPGNFYEQYF. The CDR3 DNA sequence: TGTGCCAGCAGCCCTGGTAATTTTTACGAGCAGTACTTC. The chain uses TRBV6-5 and TRBJ2-7; the D is unclear. The CDR3 sequence is 13 residues long. The germline V gene encodes CDR1 MNHEY and CDR2 SVGAGI. The V end was cut by 6 bases, the J end by 4 bases, with 13 bases between.

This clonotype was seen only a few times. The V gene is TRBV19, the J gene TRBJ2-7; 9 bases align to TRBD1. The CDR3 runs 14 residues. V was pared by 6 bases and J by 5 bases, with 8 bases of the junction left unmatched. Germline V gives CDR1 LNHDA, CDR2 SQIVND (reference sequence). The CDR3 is CASRETGGWDEQYF. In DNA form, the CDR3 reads TGTGCCAGTAGAGAAACAGGGGGCTGGGACGAGCAGTACTTC.

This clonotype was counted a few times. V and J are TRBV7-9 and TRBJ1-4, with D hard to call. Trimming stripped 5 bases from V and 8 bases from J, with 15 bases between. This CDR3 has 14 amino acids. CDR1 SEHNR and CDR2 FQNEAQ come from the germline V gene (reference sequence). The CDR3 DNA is TGTGCCAGCAGCCCAGGCGGCTTCGGGGAAAAACTGTTTTTT. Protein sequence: CASSPGGFGEKLFF.

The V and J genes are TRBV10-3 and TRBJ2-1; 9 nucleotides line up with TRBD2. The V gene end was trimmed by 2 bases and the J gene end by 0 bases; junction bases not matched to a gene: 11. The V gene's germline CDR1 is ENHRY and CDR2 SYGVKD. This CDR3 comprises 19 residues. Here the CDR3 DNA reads TGTGCCATCAGTGAGCCGGGACAAGCGGGGGGTCGCTCCTACAATGAGCAGTTCTTC. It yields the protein CAISEPGQAGGRSYNEQFF.

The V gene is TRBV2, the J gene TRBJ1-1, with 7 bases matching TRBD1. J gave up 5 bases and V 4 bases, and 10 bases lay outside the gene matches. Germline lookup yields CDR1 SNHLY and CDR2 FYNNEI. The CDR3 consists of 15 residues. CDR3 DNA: TGTGCCAGCAGTGGCGGGACAGTGGATTGGACTGAAGCTTTCTTT. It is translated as CASSGGTVDWTEAFF.

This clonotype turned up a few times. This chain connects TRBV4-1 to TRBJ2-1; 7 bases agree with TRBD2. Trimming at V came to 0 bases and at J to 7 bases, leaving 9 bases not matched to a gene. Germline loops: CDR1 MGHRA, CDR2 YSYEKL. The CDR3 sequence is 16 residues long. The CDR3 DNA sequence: TGCGCCAGCAGCCAAGACGAGCGGGGCCTCCTGAATGAGCAGTTCTTC. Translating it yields CASSQDERGLLNEQFF.

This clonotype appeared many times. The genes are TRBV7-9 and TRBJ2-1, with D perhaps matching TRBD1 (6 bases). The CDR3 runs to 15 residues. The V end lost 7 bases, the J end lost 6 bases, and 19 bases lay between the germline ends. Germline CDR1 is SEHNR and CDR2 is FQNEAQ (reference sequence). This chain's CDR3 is CASIVEGRGTNEQFF. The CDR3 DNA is TGTGCCAGCATCGTTGAGGGCAGGGGAACCAATGAGCAGTTCTTC.

CDR3 sequence reads: CSVEEGDSSYEQYF. CDR3 sequence (DNA): TGCAGCGTTGAAGAGGGTGACAGCTCCTACGAGCAGTACTTC. The chain employs TRBV29-1 and TRBJ2-7; TRBD1 might be the D (5 bases). The V gene lost 0 bases and the J gene lost 0 bases, with 9 bases spanning the gap. There are 14 residues in the CDR3. Germline V gene lookup returns CDR1 SQVTM and CDR2 ANQGSEA.

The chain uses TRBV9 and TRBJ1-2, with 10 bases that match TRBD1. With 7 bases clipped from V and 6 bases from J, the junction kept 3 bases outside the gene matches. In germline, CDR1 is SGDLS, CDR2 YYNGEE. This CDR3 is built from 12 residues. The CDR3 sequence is CASGGQGDGYTF. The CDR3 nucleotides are TGTGCCAGCGGCGGACAGGGGGATGGCTACACCTTC.

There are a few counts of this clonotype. CDR3 sequence reads: CSVDRGRTEAFF. CDR3 nucleotide sequence: TGCAGCGTTGACAGAGGTCGGACCGAAGCTTTCTTT. The chain recombines TRBV29-1 with TRBJ1-1; no clear D. Trimming left V 3 bases short and J 8 bases short, with 13 bases between. Germline V gives CDR1 SQVTM, CDR2 ANQGSEA. The CDR3 has 12 amino acids.

The CDR3 DNA reads TGTGCCAGCAGCAGGGGGCTTAGGAATGAGCAGTTCTTC. Translation: CASSRGLRNEQFF. The chain links TRBV12-3 or TRBV12-4 to TRBJ2-1; 8 bases map to TRBD1. The CDR3 totals 13 residues. Losses at the gene ends were 6 bases for V and 7 bases for J; bases not matched to a gene: 5.

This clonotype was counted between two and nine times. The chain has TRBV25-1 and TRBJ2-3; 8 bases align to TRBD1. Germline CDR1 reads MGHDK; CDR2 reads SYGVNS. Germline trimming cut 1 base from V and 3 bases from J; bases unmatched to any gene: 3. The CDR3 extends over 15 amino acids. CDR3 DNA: TGTGCCAGCAGTGAATGGCAGGGGGCAACAGATACGCAGTATTTT. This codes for CASSEWQGATDTQYF.

The CDR3: CAISVGTETYEQYV. DNA of the CDR3: TGTGCCATCAGTGTAGGGACTGAGACTTACGAGCAGTACGTC. V and J are TRBV10-3 and TRBJ2-7; weak D call: TRBD2 (6 bases). Between the trimmed V and J ends, which lost 4 bases and 4 bases, there was a span of 14 bases. This CDR3 is 14 amino acids long. Germline values: CDR1 ENHRY, CDR2 SYGVKD.

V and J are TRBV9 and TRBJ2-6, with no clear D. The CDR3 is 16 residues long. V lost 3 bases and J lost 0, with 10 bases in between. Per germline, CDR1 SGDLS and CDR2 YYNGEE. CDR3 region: CASSGPPGSGANVLTF. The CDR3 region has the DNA TGTGCCAGCAGCGGACCACCAGGCTCTGGGGCCAACGTCCTGACTTTC.

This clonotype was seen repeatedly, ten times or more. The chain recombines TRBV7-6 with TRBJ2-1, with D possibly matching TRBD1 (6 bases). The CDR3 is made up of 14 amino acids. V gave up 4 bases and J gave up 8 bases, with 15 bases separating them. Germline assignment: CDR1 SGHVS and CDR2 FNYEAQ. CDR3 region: CASSSLEGVDEQFF. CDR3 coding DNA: TGTGCCAGCAGCTCCCTCGAGGGGGTGGATGAGCAGTTCTTC.